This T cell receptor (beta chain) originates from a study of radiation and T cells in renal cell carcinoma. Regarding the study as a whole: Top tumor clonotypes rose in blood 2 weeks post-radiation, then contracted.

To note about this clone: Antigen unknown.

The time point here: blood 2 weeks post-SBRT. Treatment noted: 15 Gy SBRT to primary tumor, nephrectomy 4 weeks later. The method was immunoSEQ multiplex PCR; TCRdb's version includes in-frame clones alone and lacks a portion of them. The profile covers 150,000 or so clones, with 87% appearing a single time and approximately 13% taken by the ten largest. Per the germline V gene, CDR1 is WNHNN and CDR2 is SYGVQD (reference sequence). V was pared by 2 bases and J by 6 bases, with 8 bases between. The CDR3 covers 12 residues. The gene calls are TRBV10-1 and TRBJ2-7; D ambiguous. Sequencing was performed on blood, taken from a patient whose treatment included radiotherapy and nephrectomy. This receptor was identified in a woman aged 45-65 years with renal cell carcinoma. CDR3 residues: CASSEGLSEQYF. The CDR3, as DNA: TGCGCCAGCAGTGAGGGGCTTAGCGAGCAGTACTTC.